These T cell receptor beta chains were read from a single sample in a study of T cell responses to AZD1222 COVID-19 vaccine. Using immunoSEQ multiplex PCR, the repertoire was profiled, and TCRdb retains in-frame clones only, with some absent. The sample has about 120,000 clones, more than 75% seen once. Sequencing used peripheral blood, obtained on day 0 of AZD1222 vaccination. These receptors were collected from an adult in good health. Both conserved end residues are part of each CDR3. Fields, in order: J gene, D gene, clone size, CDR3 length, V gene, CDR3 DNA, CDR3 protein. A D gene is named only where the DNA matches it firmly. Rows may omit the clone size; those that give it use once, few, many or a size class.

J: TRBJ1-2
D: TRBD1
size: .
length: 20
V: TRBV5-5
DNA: TGTGCCAGCAGCTTGGAGGGGGCAAGGGACAGGGGGATTCAAGACTATGGCTACACCTTC
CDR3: CASSLEGARDRGIQDYGYTF

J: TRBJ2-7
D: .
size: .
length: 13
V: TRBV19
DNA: TGTGCCAGTAGTATAATGCTAAACTACGAGCAGTACTTC
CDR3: CASSIMLNYEQYF

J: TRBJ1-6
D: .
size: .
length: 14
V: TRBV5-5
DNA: TGTGCCAGCAGCTTGGAGAGAGGGAATTCACCCCTCCACTTT
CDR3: CASSLERGNSPLHF

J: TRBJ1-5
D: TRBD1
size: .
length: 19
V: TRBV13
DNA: TGTGCCAGCAGCTTAGGACCAGGGGGGACAGGAGGGGTTGGTCAGCCCCAGCATTTT
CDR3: CASSLGPGGTGGVGQPQHF

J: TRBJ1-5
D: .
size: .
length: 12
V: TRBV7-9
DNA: TGTGCCAGCAGCTTCAGCAATCAGCCCCAGCATTTT
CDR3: CASSFSNQPQHF

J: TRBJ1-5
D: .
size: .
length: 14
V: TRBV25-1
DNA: TGTGCCAGCTCTGCCGGACAGAGCAATCAGCCCCAGCATTTT
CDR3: CASSAGQSNQPQHF

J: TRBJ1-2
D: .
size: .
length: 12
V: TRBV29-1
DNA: TGCAGCGCCTTGAGGGCTACCTATGGCTACACCTTC
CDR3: CSALRATYGYTF

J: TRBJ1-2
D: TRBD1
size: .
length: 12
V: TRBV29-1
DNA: TGCAGCGTGGGACAGGGGGCCAGCGGCTACACCTTC
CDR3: CSVGQGASGYTF

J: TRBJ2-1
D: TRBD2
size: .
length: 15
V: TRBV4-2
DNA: TGTGCCAGCAGCAGAGCGGGAGGGCCCATCAATGAGCAGTTCTTC
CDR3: CASSRAGGPINEQFF

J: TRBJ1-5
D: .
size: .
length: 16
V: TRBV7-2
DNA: TGTGCCAGCAGCTTAGCGGCGGGGGGTTCAAGTTTTCCCCAGCATTTT
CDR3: CASSLAAGGSSFPQHF

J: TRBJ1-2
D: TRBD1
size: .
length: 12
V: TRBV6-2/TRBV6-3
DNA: TGTGCCAGCAGTTACCCGGACAGGGGCTACACCTTC
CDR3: CASSYPDRGYTF

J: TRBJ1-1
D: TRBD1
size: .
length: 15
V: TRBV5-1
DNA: TGCGCCAGCAGCTTAATGGGACAGGTGAACACTGAAGCTTTCTTT
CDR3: CASSLMGQVNTEAFF

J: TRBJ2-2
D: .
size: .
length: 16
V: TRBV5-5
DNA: TGTGCCAGCAGCTTGGAGGCGAGATCGAACACCGGGGAGCTGTTTTTT
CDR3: CASSLEARSNTGELFF

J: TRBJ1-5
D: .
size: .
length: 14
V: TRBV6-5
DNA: TGTGCCAGCAGTCCCCGTGGGCTTGACCAGCCCCAGCATTTT
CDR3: CASSPRGLDQPQHF

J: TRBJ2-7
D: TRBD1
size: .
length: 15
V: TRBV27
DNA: TGTGCCAGCAGTTTAAAGGGACAGTCCTCCTACGAGCAGTACTTC
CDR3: CASSLKGQSSYEQYF

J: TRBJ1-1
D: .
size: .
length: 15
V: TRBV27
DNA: TGTGCCAGCAGTTTATCTGGAAGGGGGAACACTGAAGCTTTCTTT
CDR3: CASSLSGRGNTEAFF

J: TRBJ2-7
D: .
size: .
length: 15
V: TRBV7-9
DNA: TGTGCCAGCAGCCCCGACAGATATCTCACCTACGAGCAGTACTTC
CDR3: CASSPDRYLTYEQYF

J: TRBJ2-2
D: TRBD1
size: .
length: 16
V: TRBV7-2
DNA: TGTGCCAGCAGCGTAGGACAGGGAATGAACACCGGGGAGCTGTTTTTT
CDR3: CASSVGQGMNTGELFF

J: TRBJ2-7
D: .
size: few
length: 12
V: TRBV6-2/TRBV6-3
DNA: TGTGCCAGCAGTTTGATAAGTGACGAGCAGTACTTC
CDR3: CASSLISDEQYF

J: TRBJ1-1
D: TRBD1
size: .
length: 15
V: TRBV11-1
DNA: TGTGCCAGCAGCGGCAGGGACAGATTGAACACTGAAGCTTTCTTT
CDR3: CASSGRDRLNTEAFF

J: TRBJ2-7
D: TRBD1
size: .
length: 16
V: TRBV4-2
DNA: TGTGCCAGCAGCCAAGCTGGAAACAGGGGGGCCTCCGAGCAGTACTTC
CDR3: CASSQAGNRGASEQYF

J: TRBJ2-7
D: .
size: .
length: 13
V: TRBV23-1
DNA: TGCGCCAGCAGGCAGGTGTCCTCCTACGAGCAGTACTTC
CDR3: CASRQVSSYEQYF

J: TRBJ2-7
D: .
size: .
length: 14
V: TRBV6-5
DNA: TGTGCCAGCAGTCTACGGGACATACTCTACGAGCAGTACTTC
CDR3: CASSLRDILYEQYF

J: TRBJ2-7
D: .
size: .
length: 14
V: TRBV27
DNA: TGTGCCAGCAGACTCCTAGCGACCAGCTACGAGCAGTACTTC
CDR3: CASRLLATSYEQYF

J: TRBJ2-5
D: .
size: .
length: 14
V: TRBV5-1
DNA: TGCGCCAGCAGCTTGCGGCAGGGTGGCGAGACCCAGTACTTC
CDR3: CASSLRQGGETQYF

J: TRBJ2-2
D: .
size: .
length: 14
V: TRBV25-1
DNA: TGTGCCAGCAGTTTGGGCCCAGATGCCGGGGAGCTGTTTTTT
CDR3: CASSLGPDAGELFF

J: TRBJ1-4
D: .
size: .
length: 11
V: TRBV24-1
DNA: TGTGCCACCAGTGATTTGCTGGGACTGTTTTTT
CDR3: CATSDLLGLFF